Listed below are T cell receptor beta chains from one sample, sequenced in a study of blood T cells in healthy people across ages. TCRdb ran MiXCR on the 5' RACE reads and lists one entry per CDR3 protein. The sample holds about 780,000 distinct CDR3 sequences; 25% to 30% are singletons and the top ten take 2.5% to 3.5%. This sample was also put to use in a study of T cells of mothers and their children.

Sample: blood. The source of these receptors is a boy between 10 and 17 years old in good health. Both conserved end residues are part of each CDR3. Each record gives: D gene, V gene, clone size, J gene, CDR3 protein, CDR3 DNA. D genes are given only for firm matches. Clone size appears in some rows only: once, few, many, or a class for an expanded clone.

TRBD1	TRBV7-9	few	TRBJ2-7	CASSPGQGALSGPYEQYF	TGTGCCAGCAGCCCCGGACAGGGGGCACTTTCAGGTCCCTACGAGCAGTACTTC
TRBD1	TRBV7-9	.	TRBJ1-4	CASSQRRDRENNEKLFF	TGTGCCAGCAGCCAACGCCGGGACAGGGAGAATAATGAAAAACTGTTTTTT
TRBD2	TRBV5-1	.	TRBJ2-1	CASSQGLAGTEQFF	TGCGCCAGCAGCCAGGGACTAGCGGGGACTGAGCAGTTCTTC
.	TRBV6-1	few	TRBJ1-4	CASTPTNEKLFF	TGTGCCAGCACCCCGACGAATGAAAAACTGTTTTTT
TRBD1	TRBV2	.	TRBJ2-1	CASSDGQGDEQFF	TGTGCCAGCAGTGACGGGCAGGGGGATGAGCAGTTCTTC
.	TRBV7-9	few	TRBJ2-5	CASSRVQGGEETQYF	TGTGCCAGCAGCCGAGTCCAGGGGGGCGAAGAGACCCAGTACTTC
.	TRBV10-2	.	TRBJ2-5	CASSSAWGETQYF	TGCGCCAGCAGTTCTGCCTGGGGTGAGACCCAGTACTTC
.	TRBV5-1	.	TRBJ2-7	CASSPNSLDEQYF	TGCGCCAGCAGCCCAAACTCCCTGGACGAGCAGTACTTC
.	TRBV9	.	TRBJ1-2	CASSAGPKYGYTF	TGTGCCAGCAGCGCCGGACCTAAATATGGCTACACCTTC
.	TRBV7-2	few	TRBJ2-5	CASSVGPVRYF	TGTGCCAGCAGCGTGGGGCCAGTACGGTACTTC
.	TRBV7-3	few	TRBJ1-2	CASSLDSGTMNYGYTF	TGTGCCAGCAGCTTGGATTCCGGGACAATGAACTATGGCTACACCTTC
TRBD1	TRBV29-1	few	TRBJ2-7	CSVRRDRYNEQYF	TGCAGCGTCCGTAGGGACAGGTACAACGAGCAGTACTTC
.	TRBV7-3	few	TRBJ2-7	CASSLRPQAYEQYF	TGTGCCAGCAGCTTACGCCCGCAAGCCTACGAGCAGTACTTC
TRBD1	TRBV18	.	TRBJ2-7	CASSPGQGARHEQYF	TGTGCCAGCTCACCCGGACAGGGGGCGCGCCACGAGCAGTACTTC
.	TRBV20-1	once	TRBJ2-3	CSAREGTADTQYF	TGCAGTGCTAGAGAGGGGACGGCAGATACGCAGTATTTT
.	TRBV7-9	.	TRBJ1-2	CASSFGTGGAGYGYTF	TGTGCCAGCAGCTTCGGTACCGGGGGCGCGGGCTATGGCTACACCTTC
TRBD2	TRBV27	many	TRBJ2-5	CASSFRRGIQETQYF	TGTGCCAGCAGTTTTCGGCGGGGGATCCAAGAGACCCAGTACTTC
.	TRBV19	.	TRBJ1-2	CASGFPTASSAQYYGYTF	TGTGCCAGTGGCTTTCCCACAGCGTCGAGCGCGCAGTACTATGGCTACACCTTC
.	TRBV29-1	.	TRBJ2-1	CSVHTRAEQFF	TGCAGCGTCCACACTAGAGCTGAGCAGTTCTTC
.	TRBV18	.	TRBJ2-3	CASSPSDYTDTQYF	TGTGCCAGCTCACCATCGGACTACACAGATACGCAGTATTTT
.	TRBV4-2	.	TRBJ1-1	CASSPRAGMNTEAFF	TGTGCCAGCAGTCCACGAGCGGGAATGAACACTGAAGCTTTCTTT
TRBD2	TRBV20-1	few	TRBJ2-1	CSADTSGAYNEQFF	TGCAGTGCTGATACTAGCGGGGCATACAATGAGCAGTTCTTC
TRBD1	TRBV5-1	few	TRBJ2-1	CASSLGTGGREEQFF	TGCGCCAGCAGCCTGGGGACAGGGGGACGGGAAGAGCAGTTCTTC
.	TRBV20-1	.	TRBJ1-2	CSASPGNDYGYTF	TGCAGTGCTAGTCCCGGGAATGACTATGGCTACACCTTC
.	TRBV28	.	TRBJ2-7	CASSLGREEQYF	TGTGCCAGCAGTTTGGGCAGGGAGGAGCAGTACTTC
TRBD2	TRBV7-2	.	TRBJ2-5	CASSLVFERGLSGTQYF	TGTGCCAGCAGCTTAGTTTTCGAGCGGGGCTTATCCGGGACCCAGTACTTC
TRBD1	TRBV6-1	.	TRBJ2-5	CASSFTPGQGGETQYF	TGTGCCAGCAGCTTCACGCCGGGACAGGGAGGGGAGACCCAGTACTTC
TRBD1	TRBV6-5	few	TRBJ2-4	CASSRTGKNIQYF	TGTGCCAGCAGTCGGACAGGCAAAAACATTCAGTACTTC
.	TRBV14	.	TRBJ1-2	CASSQLGDYGYTF	TGTGCCAGCAGCCAACTCGGGGACTATGGCTACACCTTC